This entry lists 25 T cell receptor beta chains sequenced from one sample in a study of human T cells and chemical hapten exposure. Whole blood that had not been fractionated was the source of extracted total RNA. Each CDR3 protein gets one entry after TCRdb re-called the 5' RACE reads with MiXCR. Among about 140,000 distinct CDR3 sequences listed, 4.1% were seen once. These receptors were obtained from a female donor in good health.

This clonotype was picked up many times. V gene TRBV2 combines with J gene TRBJ1-6; possible D gene TRBD1, 5 bases. V dropped 5 bases and J dropped 6 bases, with 20 bases sitting between them. The CDR3 totals 17 residues. Germline V lookup: CDR1 SNHLY, CDR2 FYNNEI. DNA of the CDR3: TGTGCCAGCAGTTCGCCCGGGGGACGGATATTTAATTCACCCCTCCACTTT. Its translation is CASSSPGGRIFNSPLHF.

This clonotype was counted a few times. V usage is TRBV2 and J usage is TRBJ1-5; TRBD1 aligns across 8 bases. The CDR3 is 14 amino acids. Unmatched junction bases numbered 3, after V lost 6 bases and J lost 2 bases. CDR1 is SNHLY and CDR2 is FYNNEI in the germline V gene. The CDR3, as DNA: TGTGCCAGCAGAGTGGACAGGGGCAATCAGCCCCAGCATTTT. Its protein is CASRVDRGNQPQHF.

This clonotype was detected ten times or more. V and J are TRBV7-9 and TRBJ1-4; a possible D gene is TRBD1 (6 bases). This CDR3 has 16 residues. The V end lost 4 bases, the J end lost 0 bases, and 12 bases lay between the germline ends. Germline CDR1 is SEHNR and CDR2 is FQNEAQ (reference sequence). CDR3 loop: CASSSDRTATNEKLFF. As DNA, the CDR3 is TGTGCCAGCAGCTCCGACAGGACAGCAACTAATGAAAAACTGTTTTTT.

This clonotype was detected many times. V is TRBV4-3 and J is TRBJ2-4, with D perhaps matching TRBD2 (5 bases). The CDR3 has 14 amino acids. The V end was cut by 0 bases, the J end by 7 bases, with 10 bases between. CDR1 is LGHNA, CDR2 YSLEER, per germline. CDR3 protein: CASSQDPGRNIQYF. Written as DNA, the CDR3 is TGCGCCAGCAGCCAAGATCCGGGAAGGAACATTCAGTACTTC.

This clonotype was counted many times. The V call is TRBV6-4, the J call TRBJ2-3, with D unclear. Between the trimmed V and J ends, which lost 8 bases and 6 bases, there was a span of 18 bases. The germline V gene encodes CDR1 MRHNA and CDR2 SNTAGT. The CDR3 is 14 residues long. The CDR3 reads CASAPMSASDTQYF. CDR3 bases: TGTGCCAGCGCCCCCATGAGTGCATCCGATACGCAGTATTTT.

This clonotype appeared many times. The chain is built from TRBV4-3 and TRBJ2-7; TRBD1 might be the D (5 bases). The V gene lost 0 bases and the J gene lost 4 bases, with 10 bases spanning the gap. CDR1 is LGHNA, CDR2 YSLEER, per germline. CDR3 length: 14 amino acids. The CDR3 DNA reads TGCGCCAGCAGCCAAGATCAGGGTTTGTACGAGCAGTACTTC. Amino acid sequence: CASSQDQGLYEQYF.

This clonotype was picked up many times. V usage is TRBV19 and J usage is TRBJ2-3, with a weak D call TRBD1 (6 bases). The CDR3 is 13 residues long. The V gene's germline CDR1 is LNHDA and CDR2 SQIVND (reference sequence). Trimming removed 7 bases from V and 2 bases from J, with 10 bases in between. In DNA, the CDR3 is TGTGCCAGTATGGACAGAACCACAGATACGCAGTATTTT. It specifies CASMDRTTDTQYF.

This clonotype was seen ten or more times. For the CDR3, the DNA is TGTGCCAGCAGCTTATTTGCAGAAAATTCACCCCTCCACTTT. Its translation is CASSLFAENSPLHF. This sequence joins TRBV11-2 and TRBJ1-6, with D uncertain. There are 14 residues in the CDR3. The germline V and J ends were trimmed by 2 bases and 7 bases, with 9 bases remaining between them. Germline V gene lookup returns CDR1 SGHAT and CDR2 FQNNGV.

This chain links TRBV7-3 with TRBJ2-2; possibly TRBD2 for D (7 bases). Germline lookup yields CDR1 SGHTA and CDR2 FQGTGA. This CDR3 spans 17 amino acids. V lost 1 base to trimming and J lost 6 bases, with 18 bases between them. The CDR3 loop reads CASSLNSGGPFSGELFF. In DNA, the CDR3 is TGTGCCAGCAGCTTAAATTCCGGGGGGCCTTTCTCCGGGGAGCTGTTTTTT.

This clonotype was seen ten or more times. At one end the junction does not follow the germline gene, possibly because of a read error. V is TRBV29-1 and J is TRBJ2-7, with 9 nucleotides matching TRBD1. Per germline, CDR1 SQVTM and CDR2 ANQGSEA. The CDR3 is 13 amino acids. CDR3 DNA: TGCAGCGTCGAAGGGGACAGGGACTACGAGCAGTACTTC. Its translation: CSVEGDRDYEQYF.

This clonotype came up many times. This chain uses TRBV18 with TRBJ1-2; TRBD1 matches 9 bases. The CDR3 covers 14 residues. V lost 3 bases and J lost 7; bases outside the gene matches: 6. CDR1 and CDR2 from the germline V gene are KGHSH and LQKENI. Here the CDR3 DNA reads TGTGCCAGCTCACCTGAGGGACAGGGTGTTGGCTACACCTTC. Protein sequence: CASSPEGQGVGYTF.

This clonotype has at least ten counts. V and J are TRBV7-2 and TRBJ2-7, with D possibly TRBD2 on 7 matching bases. CDR3 length: 17 residues. Trimming shortened V by 5 bases and J by 0 bases, and 20 bases separated the two germline ends. CDR1 is SGHTA, CDR2 FQGNSA, per germline. The CDR3 spells CASSTRFAGANSYEQYF. The CDR3 DNA sequence: TGTGCCAGCAGCACCCGGTTCGCGGGGGCTAACTCCTACGAGCAGTACTTC.

This clonotype was detected ten times or more. The chain has TRBV6-2 or TRBV6-3 and TRBJ1-1, with D possibly being TRBD1 (6 bases). Germline-derived CDR1 and CDR2 are MNHEY and SVGEGT. The CDR3 is 13 amino acids. The V end lost 6 bases, the J end lost 4 bases, and 12 bases lay between the germline ends. As DNA, the CDR3 is TGTGCCAGCAGGGGGGCAGCGGGCACTGAAGCTTTCTTT. Protein: CASRGAAGTEAFF.

This clonotype was seen ten or more times. The chain joins TRBV5-5 to TRBJ2-1; possibly TRBD1 for D (6 bases). Looked up from germline, CDR1 is SGHKS and CDR2 is YYEKEE (reference sequence). The CDR3 covers 14 residues. The V and J ends lost 6 bases and 8 bases respectively, with 18 bases between them. The CDR3 is CASTRDISSDEQFF. CDR3 DNA: TGTGCCAGCACGAGGGACATTTCCTCCGATGAGCAGTTCTTC.

Many counts were recorded for this clonotype. The chain joins TRBV7-9 to TRBJ2-2; D is possibly TRBD1 (6 bases). CDR3 length: 15 residues. Per the germline V gene, CDR1 is SEHNR and CDR2 is FQNEAQ (reference sequence). V lost 5 bases, J lost 8 bases, and 18 bases lay in between. For the CDR3, the DNA is TGTGCCAGCAGCGAACAGGGCGGTTTTGATGGGGAGCTGTTTTTT. Residues: CASSEQGGFDGELFF.

The chain couples TRBV7-2 to TRBJ2-3; no definite D call. Per the germline V gene, CDR1 is SGHTA and CDR2 is FQGNSA. With 5 bases removed from V and 4 bases from J, the gap between germline ends came to 10 bases. The CDR3 sequence is 13 residues long. The CDR3 DNA is TGTGCCAGCAGCACTTATAGCTCAGATACGCAGTATTTT. It translates to CASSTYSSDTQYF.

At least ten counts were recorded for this clonotype. J is TRBJ2-7 and V is TRBV5-5, with 9 bases identical to TRBD1. Germline lookup yields CDR1 SGHKS and CDR2 YYEKEE (reference sequence). The V and J ends lost 0 bases and 2 bases, in that order; junction bases with no gene match: 6. The CDR3 sequence is 16 residues long. The CDR3 nucleotides are TGTGCCAGCAGCTTGGAACAGGGGGCGCGCACCTACGAGCAGTACTTC. It codes for CASSLEQGARTYEQYF.

This clonotype was seen repeatedly, ten times or more. CDR3 nucleotides: TGTGCCAGCAGGGCACGGACAGGGACAGATACGCAGTATTTT. Protein product: CASRARTGTDTQYF. The chain carries TRBV28 and TRBJ2-3; TRBD1 aligns across 8 bases. This CDR3 contains 14 residues. Germline V gives CDR1 MDHEN, CDR2 SYDVKM. V trimming: 6 bases; J trimming: 3 bases; junction bases outside the gene matches: 5.

The sample holds many counts of this clonotype. The rearrangement joins TRBV4-2 to TRBJ1-2, with no clear D. Germline CDR1 reads LGHNA; CDR2 reads YNFKEQ. V shed 0 bases and J shed 4 bases, with 9 bases lying between them. CDR3 length: 14 residues. CDR3 nucleotide sequence: TGTGCCAGCAGCCAAGAGGTTTCAGTCTATGGCTACACCTTC. Translation: CASSQEVSVYGYTF.

The sample holds many counts of this clonotype. The rearrangement links TRBV10-3 to TRBJ2-3; D unclear. The germline gives CDR1 ENHRY, CDR2 SYGVKD. The germline V and J ends were trimmed by 8 bases and 2 bases, with 11 bases remaining between them. The CDR3 is 13 amino acids. The CDR3 sequence is CAIEDQTTDTQYF. CDR3 coding DNA: TGTGCCATCGAGGACCAAACCACAGATACGCAGTATTTT.

This clonotype occurred a few times. The chain joins TRBV5-4 to TRBJ2-7; D remains ambiguous. The CDR3 contains 14 residues. Per germline, CDR1 SGHNT and CDR2 YYREEE (reference sequence). Trimming pared 2 bases from V and 5 bases from J, leaving 14 bases between. In DNA, the CDR3 is TGTGCCAGCAGCTTACCCCGTCTCGGAGACGAGCAGTACTTC. Translation: CASSLPRLGDEQYF.

This clonotype was seen many times. The chain carries TRBV7-2 and TRBJ2-3; no clear D. Between the trimmed V and J ends, which lost 4 bases and 9 bases, there was a span of 14 bases. This CDR3 contains 13 residues. CDR1 is SGHTA and CDR2 is FQGNSA in the germline V gene. CDR3 coding DNA: TGTGCCAGCAGCTACGGTTCCGTCGAGACGCAGTATTTT. Its translation is CASSYGSVETQYF.

This clonotype was seen a few times. V usage is TRBV20-1 and J usage is TRBJ1-1; perhaps TRBD1 as D (5 bases). V was shortened by 6 bases and J by 2 bases, with 16 bases between the two germline ends. The CDR3 loop spans 14 amino acids. Germline assignment: CDR1 DFQATT and CDR2 SNEGSKA (reference sequence). The CDR3: CSAIDRSFNTEAFF. CDR3 DNA sequence: TGCAGTGCAATTGACAGATCGTTTAACACTGAAGCTTTCTTT.

This clonotype was picked up many times. CDR3 sequence: CASSYVLNYGYTF. The CDR3 nucleotides are TGTGCCAGCAGTTATGTCCTAAACTATGGCTACACCTTC. The chain employs TRBV12-3 or TRBV12-4 and TRBJ1-2; D gene unclear. Trimming shortened V by 4 bases and J by 2 bases, and 8 bases separated the two germline ends. The CDR3 is 13 residues long.

This clonotype has a count of ten or more. This chain connects TRBV7-9 to TRBJ2-1, with TRBD2 as a possible D gene (6 bases). The germline V and J ends were trimmed by 7 bases and 4 bases, with 17 bases remaining between them. The CDR3 loop spans 15 amino acids. Germline CDR1 and CDR2: SEHNR and FQNEAQ (reference sequence). As DNA, the CDR3 is TGTGCCAGCATCCCCGGAGGGCAGAGATACAATGAGCAGTTCTTC. This gives the protein CASIPGGQRYNEQFF.